This TCR beta chain was recovered during a study of T cells in women clearing cervical HPV infection. Study outcomes and limitations: Controls had more TRBV6-7 (about 0.16%) than cases (about 0.11%). Effector/memory and HPV-specific T cells were not isolated, and association timing is unknown.

Per germline, CDR1 ENHRY and CDR2 SYGVKD. There are 14 residues in the CDR3. As for this clone: Its antigen remains unidentified. The observed sequence ends 3 residues before the CDR3 terminus, with the missing tail filled in from the germline J gene.

Clones were read by immunoSEQ multiplex PCR, and TCRdb kept only the in-frame ones, dropping some. This table lists approximately 31,000 clones. This chain links TRBV10-3 with TRBJ2-3, with a tentative D call TRBD1 (5 bases). The source of this sequence is a woman between 18 and 70 years old with a cervical HPV16 infection that either progressed to CIN3+ or cleared (not recorded which). Sequencing was performed on blood buffy coat. CDR3 DNA, as far as it was read: TGTGCCATCAGTGAGCAGGGTGGAAATCAGCCG. It codes for CAISEQGGNQP. The entire CDR3 sequence reads CAISEQGGNQPQYF.